The 8 T cell receptor beta chains listed next were all sequenced from one sample in a study of brain T cells in children with intractable seizures. The repertoire was sequenced with immunoSEQ multiplex PCR; TCRdb's copy has only in-frame clones and lacks some. The sample has tens of thousands of clones, under 95% seen once; the top ten hold around 25%. Sequencing was performed on peripheral blood, taken at surgery. Receptors were obtained from a girl aged 2-10 years with Rasmussen encephalitis and intractable seizures.

The CDR3 loop reads CASRPRVADTDTQYF. DNA for the CDR3: TGTGCCAGTAGACCCCGGGTAGCGGACACAGATACGCAGTATTTT. The V and J genes are TRBV19 and TRBJ2-3, with D tentatively TRBD2 (6 bases). Germline CDR1 and CDR2: LNHDA and SQIVND (reference sequence). The CDR3 is made up of 15 amino acids. Trimming pared 6 bases from V and 2 bases from J, leaving 15 bases between.

CDR3: CASKAPMNTEAFF. The CDR3 DNA sequence: TGTGCCAGCAAGGCCCCCATGAACACTGAAGCTTTCTTT. The chain combines TRBV2 with TRBJ1-1; D is undetermined. The CDR3 runs 13 residues. Germline CDR1 and CDR2: SNHLY and FYNNEI. The V and J ends lost 7 bases and 0 bases respectively, with 9 bases between them.

The V call is TRBV7-9, the J call TRBJ2-3, with 8 bases identical to TRBD2. The CDR3 runs 14 residues. The germline CDR1 and CDR2 sequences are SEHNR and FQNEAQ (reference sequence). The V segment lost 5 bases and the J segment 3 bases; nucleotides outside the gene matches: 4. The CDR3 DNA reads TGTGCCAGCAGCCCACGGGGGGGAACAGATACGCAGTATTTT. Translated, it gives CASSPRGGTDTQYF.

This chain links TRBV27 with TRBJ2-1, with 12 bases matching TRBD2. The V gene's germline CDR1 is MNHEY and CDR2 SMNVEV (reference sequence). With V trimmed by 4 bases and J by 8 bases, 12 bases remained unmatched. This CDR3 is built from 17 residues. Here the CDR3 reads CASSSGLAGGGLDEQFF. The CDR3, as DNA: TGTGCCAGCAGTTCAGGCCTAGCGGGAGGGGGGTTGGATGAGCAGTTCTTC.

The chain recombines TRBV25-1 with TRBJ2-5; D perhaps matches TRBD1 (6 bases). Trimming took 1 base from V and 2 from J, leaving 11 bases between them. The CDR3 sequence is 15 residues long. Per germline, CDR1 MGHDK and CDR2 SYGVNS. In nucleotides, the CDR3 is TGTGCCAGCAGTGAATGTTGCAGGGGACAAGAGACCCAGTACTTC. Residues: CASSECCRGQETQYF. The whole variable domain, filled in from reference TRBV25-1 and TRBJ2-5, reads EADIYQTPRYLVIGTGKKITLECSQTMGHDKMYWYQQDPGMELHLIHYSYGVNSTEKGDLSSESTVSRIRTEHFPLTLESARPSHTSQYLCASSECCRGQETQYFGPGTRLLVL.

The rearrangement links TRBV6-5 to TRBJ2-1; D is perhaps TRBD1 (6 bases). In germline, CDR1 is MNHEY, CDR2 SVGAGI. CDR3 length equals 11 residues. V lost 11 bases, J lost 8 bases, and 13 bases lay in between. CDR3 loop: CASRQAHEQFF. Written as DNA, the CDR3 is TGTGCCTCCCGACAGGCCCATGAGCAGTTCTTC.

The rearrangement uses TRBV29-1 and TRBJ1-2; D is uncertain. This CDR3 region has 13 residues. Germline V gene data show CDR1 as SQVTM and CDR2 as ANQGSEA. The germline V and J ends were trimmed by 2 bases and 1 base, with 8 bases remaining between them. This chain's CDR3 is CSVESKFNYGYTF. In nucleotides, the CDR3 is TGCAGCGTTGAATCGAAGTTTAACTATGGCTACACCTTC.

The chain links TRBV19 to TRBJ2-5; tentatively, D is TRBD1 or TRBD2 (5 bases each). V lost 3 bases, J lost 7 bases, and 24 bases lay in between. Germline values: CDR1 LNHDA, CDR2 SQIVND (reference sequence). The CDR3 contains 17 residues. CDR3 in DNA: TGTGCCAGTAGTATTTACGTTACGGGACCAGAAGGACGGACCCAGTACTTC. The encoded protein is CASSIYVTGPEGRTQYF. Using reference TRBV19 and TRBJ2-5 for the parts outside the CDR3, the full variable domain is DGGITQSPKYLFRKEGQNVTLSCEQNLNHDAMYWYRQDPGQGLRLIYYSQIVNDFQKGDIAEGYSVSREKKESFPLTVTSAQKNPTAFYLCASSIYVTGPEGRTQYFGPGTRLLVL.